The 2 T cell receptor beta chains in this list originate from one sample, sequenced in a study of T cell repertoires in cytomegalovirus infection. Using its own MiXCR run on the reads, TCRdb lists one record per CDR3 protein. Seen here are roughly 180,000 distinct CDR3 sequences, roughly a fifth observed once, and the top ten hold roughly 25%. No cognate antigen is known for these TCRs. The input for sequencing was CD8+ T cells from cultured PBMCs, taken from culture after CMV antigen stimulation. The receptors here all came from a human donor in good health (CMV status not recorded). Some clones in this sample may be carry-over from other donors' samples.

This clonotype was counted between two and nine times. J is TRBJ1-1 and V is TRBV7-2; 8 bases map to TRBD1. From germline, CDR1 is SGHTA and CDR2 FQGNSA. The CDR3 contains 14 residues. V shed 6 bases, J shed 4 bases, and the junction held 7 bases outside the gene matches. The CDR3 nucleotides are TGTGCCAGCAGGGAACAGGGGGTAGTCACTGAAGCTTTCTTT. This encodes CASREQGVVTEAFF.

This clonotype has a handful of counts. V usage is TRBV7-9 and J usage is TRBJ2-1; 12 bases match TRBD1. Germline CDR1 is SEHNR and CDR2 is FQNEAQ (reference sequence). The CDR3 spans 15 residues. Trimming took 1 base from V and 7 from J; bases not matched to a gene: 2. CDR3 loop: CASSLGDRGLNEQFF. CDR3 DNA: TGTGCCAGCAGCTTAGGGGACAGGGGGCTAAATGAGCAGTTCTTC.